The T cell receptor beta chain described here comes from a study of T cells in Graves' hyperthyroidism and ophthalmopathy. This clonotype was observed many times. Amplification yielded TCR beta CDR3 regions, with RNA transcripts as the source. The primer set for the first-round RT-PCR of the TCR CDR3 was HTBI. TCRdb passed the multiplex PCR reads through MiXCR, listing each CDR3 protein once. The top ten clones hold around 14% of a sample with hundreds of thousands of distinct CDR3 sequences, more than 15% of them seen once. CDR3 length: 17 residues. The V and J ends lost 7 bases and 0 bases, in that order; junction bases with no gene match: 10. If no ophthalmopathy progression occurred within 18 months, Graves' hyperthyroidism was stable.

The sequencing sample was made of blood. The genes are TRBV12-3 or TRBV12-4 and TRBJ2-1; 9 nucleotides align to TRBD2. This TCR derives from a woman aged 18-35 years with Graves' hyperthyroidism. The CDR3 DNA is TGTGCCAGCACCACGATTCTAGCGGGAAACTCCTACAATGAGCAGTTCTTC. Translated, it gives CASTTILAGNSYNEQFF.